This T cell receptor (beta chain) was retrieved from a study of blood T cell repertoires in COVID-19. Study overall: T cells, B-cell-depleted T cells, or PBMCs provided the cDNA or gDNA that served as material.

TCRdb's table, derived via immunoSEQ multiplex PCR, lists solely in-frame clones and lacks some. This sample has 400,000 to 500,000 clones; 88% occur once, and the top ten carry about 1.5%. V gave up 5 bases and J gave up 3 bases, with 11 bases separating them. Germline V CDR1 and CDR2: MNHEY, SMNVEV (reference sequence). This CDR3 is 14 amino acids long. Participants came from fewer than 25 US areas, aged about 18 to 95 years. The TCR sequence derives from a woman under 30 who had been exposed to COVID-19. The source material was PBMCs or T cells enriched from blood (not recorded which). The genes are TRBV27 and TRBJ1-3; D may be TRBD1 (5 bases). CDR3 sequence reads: CASSTRDGGNTIYF. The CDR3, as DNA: TGTGCCAGCAGTACGCGGGACGGTGGAAACACCATATATTTT.